This TCR beta chain comes out of a study of siplizumab effects on memory and regulatory T cells. Study-wide points: On average, nearly 70% of mappable alloreactive CD4+ clones were Treg-derived under siplizumab, against 25% to 30% in controls. Proliferating siplizumab-culture Tregs lacked confirmation of suppressive function.

TCR templates, about 10^5 per sample, were assayed. The repertoire was sequenced with immunoSEQ multiplex PCR; TCRdb's copy has only in-frame clones and lacks some. This table has about 63,000 clones, over 80% appearing once. A note on this clone: Its antigen is still unknown. An end of the junction does not agree with germline; a read error may underlie this.

The CDR3 is made up of 12 amino acids. Germline-derived CDR1 and CDR2 are ENHRY and SYGVKD. The receptor was isolated from a human donor in good health. Sequencing was performed on memory CD4+ T cells sorted from blood. The chain uses TRBV10-3 and TRBJ2-2, with 8 bases identical to TRBD2. The DNA of the CDR3 is TGTGCCATCAGAGAGAGTAGCGGGAAGCTGTTTTTT. Protein product: CAIRESSGKLFF.